The sequence of this T cell receptor beta chain was determined in a study of T cell responses to AZD1222 COVID-19 vaccine. Whole-study results and caveats: Only a handful of AZD1222 recipients, more than five in all, had baseline seropositivity.

With regard to this clone: Its antigen is still unknown.

Sequencing used immunoSEQ multiplex PCR; TCRdb keeps in-frame clones, though not all of them. This sample carries 200,000 to 250,000 clones, around 94% of them seen once, and the ten largest clones take 1.5% to 2%. The CDR3 covers 14 residues. Looked up from germline, CDR1 is SEHNR and CDR2 is FQNEAQ (reference sequence). Trimming removed 5 bases from V and 4 bases from J, with 12 bases in between. This clonotype was sampled from an adult who received the MenACWY meningococcal vaccine as a control. Sequencing used peripheral blood, obtained 28 days after the second dose of the MenACWY control vaccine. This sequence joins TRBV7-9 and TRBJ1-5, with D unresolved. In DNA, the CDR3 is TGTGCCAGCAGCCCTGTTTCTTCTAATCAGCCCCAGCATTTT. Residues: CASSPVSSNQPQHF.